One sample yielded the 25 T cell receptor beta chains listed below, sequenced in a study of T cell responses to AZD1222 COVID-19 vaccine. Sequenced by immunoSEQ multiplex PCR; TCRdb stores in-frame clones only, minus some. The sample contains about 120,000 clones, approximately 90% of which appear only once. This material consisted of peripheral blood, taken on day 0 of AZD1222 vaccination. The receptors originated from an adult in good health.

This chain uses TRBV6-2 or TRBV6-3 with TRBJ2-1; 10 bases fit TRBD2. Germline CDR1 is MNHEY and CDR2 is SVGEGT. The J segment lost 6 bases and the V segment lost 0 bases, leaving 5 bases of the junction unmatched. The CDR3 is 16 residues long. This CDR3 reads CASSYSTLAGTNEQFF. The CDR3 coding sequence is TGTGCCAGCAGTTACTCGACACTAGCGGGGACCAATGAGCAGTTCTTC.

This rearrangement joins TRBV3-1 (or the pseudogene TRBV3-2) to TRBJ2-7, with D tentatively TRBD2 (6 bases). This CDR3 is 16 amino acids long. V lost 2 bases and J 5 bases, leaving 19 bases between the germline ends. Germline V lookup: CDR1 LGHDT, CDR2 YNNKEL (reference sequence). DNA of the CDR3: TGTGCCAGCAGCCAAATCCTCCTCCCCCCGGGGGACGAGCAGTACTTC. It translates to CASSQILLPPGDEQYF.

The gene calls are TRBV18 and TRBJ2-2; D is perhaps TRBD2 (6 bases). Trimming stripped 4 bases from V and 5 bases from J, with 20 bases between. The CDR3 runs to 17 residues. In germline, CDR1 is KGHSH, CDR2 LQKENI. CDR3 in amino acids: CASSRPRVAVGTGELFF. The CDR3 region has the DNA TGTGCCAGCTCACGCCCCAGAGTAGCGGTCGGGACCGGGGAGCTGTTTTTT.

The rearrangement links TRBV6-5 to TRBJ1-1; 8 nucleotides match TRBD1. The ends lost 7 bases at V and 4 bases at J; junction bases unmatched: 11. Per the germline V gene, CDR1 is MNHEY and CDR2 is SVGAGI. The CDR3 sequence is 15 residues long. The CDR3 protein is CASTRTGLSRTEAFF. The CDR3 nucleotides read TGTGCCAGCACCAGGACAGGGTTGTCCCGCACTGAAGCTTTCTTT.

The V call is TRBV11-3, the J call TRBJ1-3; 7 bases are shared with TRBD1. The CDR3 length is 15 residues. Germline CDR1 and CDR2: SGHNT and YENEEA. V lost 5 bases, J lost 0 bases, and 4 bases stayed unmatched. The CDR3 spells CASSTGAISGNTIYF. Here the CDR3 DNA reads TGTGCCAGCAGCACAGGGGCCATCTCTGGAAACACCATATATTTT. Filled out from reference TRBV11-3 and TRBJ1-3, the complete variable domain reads EAGVVQSPRYKIIEKKQPVAFWCNPISGHNTLYWYLQNLGQGPELLIRYENEEAVDDSQLPKDRFSAERLKGVDSTLKIQPAELGDSAVYLCASSTGAISGNTIYFGEGSWLTVV.

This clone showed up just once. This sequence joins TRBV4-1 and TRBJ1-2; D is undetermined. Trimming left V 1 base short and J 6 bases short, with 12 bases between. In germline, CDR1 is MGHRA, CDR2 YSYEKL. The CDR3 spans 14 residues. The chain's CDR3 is CASSQGPLSHGYTF. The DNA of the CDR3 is TGCGCCAGCAGCCAAGGGCCACTGTCCCATGGCTACACCTTC.

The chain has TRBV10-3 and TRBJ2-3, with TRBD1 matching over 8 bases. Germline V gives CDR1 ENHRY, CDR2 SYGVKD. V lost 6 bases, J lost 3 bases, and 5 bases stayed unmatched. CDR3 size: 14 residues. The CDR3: CAISSDRETDTQYF. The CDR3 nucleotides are TGTGCCATCAGCTCGGACAGGGAAACAGATACGCAGTATTTT.

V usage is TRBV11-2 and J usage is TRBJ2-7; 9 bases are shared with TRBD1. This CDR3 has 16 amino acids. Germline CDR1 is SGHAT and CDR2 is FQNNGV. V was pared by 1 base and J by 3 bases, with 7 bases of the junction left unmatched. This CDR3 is CASSLGPGQGYYEQYV. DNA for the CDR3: TGTGCCAGCAGCTTAGGACCGGGACAGGGATACTACGAGCAGTACGTC.

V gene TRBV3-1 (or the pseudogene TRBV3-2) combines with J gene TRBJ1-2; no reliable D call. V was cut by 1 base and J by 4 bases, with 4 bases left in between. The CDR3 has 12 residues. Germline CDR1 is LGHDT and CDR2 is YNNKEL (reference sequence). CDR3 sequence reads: CASSQAVYGYTF. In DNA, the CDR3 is TGTGCCAGCAGCCAAGCGGTCTATGGCTACACCTTC.

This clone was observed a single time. The CDR3 reads CASSQSYYGYTF. CDR3 coding DNA: TGTGCCAGCAGCCAATCTTACTATGGCTACACCTTC. The chain links TRBV14 to TRBJ1-2; no reliable D call. The germline V and J ends were trimmed by 2 bases and 3 bases, with 4 bases remaining between them. Germline CDR1 reads SGHDN; CDR2 reads FVKESK. The CDR3 contains 12 residues.

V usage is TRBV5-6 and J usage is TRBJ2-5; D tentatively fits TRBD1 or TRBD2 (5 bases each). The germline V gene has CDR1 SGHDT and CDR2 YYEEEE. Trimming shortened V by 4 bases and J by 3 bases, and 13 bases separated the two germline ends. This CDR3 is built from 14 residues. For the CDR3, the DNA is TGTGCCAGCAGCGTAACCGGGACGGAAGAGACCCAGTACTTC. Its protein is CASSVTGTEETQYF.

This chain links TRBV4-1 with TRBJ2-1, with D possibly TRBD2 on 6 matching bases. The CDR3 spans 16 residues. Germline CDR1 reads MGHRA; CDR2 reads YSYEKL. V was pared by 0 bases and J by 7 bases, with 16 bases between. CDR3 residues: CASSQEAEGPYNEQFF. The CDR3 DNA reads TGCGCCAGCAGCCAAGAGGCGGAGGGCCCTTATAATGAGCAGTTCTTC.

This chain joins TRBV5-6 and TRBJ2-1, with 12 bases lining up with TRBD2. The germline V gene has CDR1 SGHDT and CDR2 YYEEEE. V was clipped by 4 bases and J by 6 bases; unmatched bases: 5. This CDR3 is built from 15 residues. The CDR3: CASSPSGGAGNEQFF. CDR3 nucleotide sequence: TGTGCCAGCAGCCCTAGCGGGGGGGCCGGCAATGAGCAGTTCTTC.

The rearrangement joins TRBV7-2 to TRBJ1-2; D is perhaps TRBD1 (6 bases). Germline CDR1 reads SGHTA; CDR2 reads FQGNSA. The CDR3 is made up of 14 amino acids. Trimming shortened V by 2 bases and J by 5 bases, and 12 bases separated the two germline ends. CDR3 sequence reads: CASSLSQGWYGYTF. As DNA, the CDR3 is TGTGCCAGCAGCTTATCTCAGGGGTGGTATGGCTACACCTTC.

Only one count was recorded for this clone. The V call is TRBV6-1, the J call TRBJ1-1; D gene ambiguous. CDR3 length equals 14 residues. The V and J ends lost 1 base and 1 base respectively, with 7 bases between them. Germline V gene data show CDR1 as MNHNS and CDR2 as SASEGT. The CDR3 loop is CASSEGGSNTEAFF. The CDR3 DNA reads TGTGCCAGCAGTGAAGGAGGGTCGAACACTGAAGCTTTCTTT.

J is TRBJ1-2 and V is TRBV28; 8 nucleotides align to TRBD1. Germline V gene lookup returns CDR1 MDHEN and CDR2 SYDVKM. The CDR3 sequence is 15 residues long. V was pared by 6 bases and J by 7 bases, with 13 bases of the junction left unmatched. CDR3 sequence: CASSQEQGVGIGYTF. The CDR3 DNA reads TGTGCCAGCAGCCAAGAACAGGGGGTCGGAATTGGCTACACCTTC.

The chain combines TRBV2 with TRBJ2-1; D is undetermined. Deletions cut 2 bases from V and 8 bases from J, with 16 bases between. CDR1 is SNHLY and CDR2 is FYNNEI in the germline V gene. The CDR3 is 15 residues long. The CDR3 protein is CASSEWVARKDEQFF. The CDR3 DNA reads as TGTGCCAGCAGTGAATGGGTAGCAAGGAAGGATGAGCAGTTCTTC.

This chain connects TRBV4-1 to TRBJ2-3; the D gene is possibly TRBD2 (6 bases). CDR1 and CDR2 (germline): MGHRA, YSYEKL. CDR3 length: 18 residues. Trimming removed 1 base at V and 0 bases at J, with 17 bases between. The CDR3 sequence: CASSQGNQPGLSTDTQYF. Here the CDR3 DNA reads TGCGCCAGCAGCCAAGGTAATCAACCGGGACTTAGCACAGATACGCAGTATTTT.

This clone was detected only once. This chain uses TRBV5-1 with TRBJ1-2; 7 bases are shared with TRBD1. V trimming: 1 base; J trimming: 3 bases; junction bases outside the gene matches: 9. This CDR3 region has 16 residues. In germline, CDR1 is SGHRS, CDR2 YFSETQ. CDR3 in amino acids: CASSLTLTGADYGYTF. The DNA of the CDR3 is TGCGCCAGCAGCTTGACCTTAACAGGGGCGGACTATGGCTACACCTTC.

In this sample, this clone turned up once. CDR3 region: CAISGGSYGYTF. The DNA of the CDR3 is TGTGCCATCTCGGGGGGATCCTATGGCTACACCTTC. The genes are TRBV2 and TRBJ1-2, with D possibly being TRBD1 (5 bases). Deletions cut 10 bases from V and 4 bases from J, with 13 bases between. The CDR3 totals 12 residues. Germline CDR1 reads SNHLY; CDR2 reads FYNNEI.

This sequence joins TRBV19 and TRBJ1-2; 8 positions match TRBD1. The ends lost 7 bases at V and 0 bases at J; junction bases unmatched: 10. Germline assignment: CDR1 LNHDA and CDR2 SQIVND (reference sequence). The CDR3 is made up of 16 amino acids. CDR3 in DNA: TGTGCCAGTAATGGACAGGGTAGGCAGGCTAACTATGGCTACACCTTC. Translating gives CASNGQGRQANYGYTF.

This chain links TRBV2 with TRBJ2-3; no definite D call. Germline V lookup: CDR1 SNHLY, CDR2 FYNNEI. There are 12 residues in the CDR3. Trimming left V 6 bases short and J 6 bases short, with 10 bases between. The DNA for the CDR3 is TGTGCCAGCAGGGCCGGTATCGATACGCAGTATTTT. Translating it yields CASRAGIDTQYF.

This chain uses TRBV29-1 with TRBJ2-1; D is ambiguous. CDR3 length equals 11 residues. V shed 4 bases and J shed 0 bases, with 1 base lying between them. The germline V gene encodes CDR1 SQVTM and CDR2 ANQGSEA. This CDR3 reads CSVVSYNEQFF. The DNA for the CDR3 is TGCAGCGTTGTCTCCTACAATGAGCAGTTCTTC.

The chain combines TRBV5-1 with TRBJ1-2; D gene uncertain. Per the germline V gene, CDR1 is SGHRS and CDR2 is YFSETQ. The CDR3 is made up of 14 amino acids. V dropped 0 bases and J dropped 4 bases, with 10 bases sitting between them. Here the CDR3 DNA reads TGCGCCAGCAGCTTGGAAGGATCCGCCTATGGCTACACCTTC. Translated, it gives CASSLEGSAYGYTF. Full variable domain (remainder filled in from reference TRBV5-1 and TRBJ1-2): KAGVTQTPRYLIKTRGQQVTLSCSPISGHRSVSWYQQTPGQGLQFLFEYFSETQRNKGNFPGRFSGRQFSNSRSEMNVSTLELGDSALYLCASSLEGSAYGYTFGSGTRLTVV.

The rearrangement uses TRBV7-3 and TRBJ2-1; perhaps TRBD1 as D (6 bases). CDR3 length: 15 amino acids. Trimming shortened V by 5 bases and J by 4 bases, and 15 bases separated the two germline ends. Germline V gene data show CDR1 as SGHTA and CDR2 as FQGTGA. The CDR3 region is CASSDAQGIYNEQFF. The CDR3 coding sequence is TGTGCCAGCAGCGACGCACAGGGTATATACAATGAGCAGTTCTTC.